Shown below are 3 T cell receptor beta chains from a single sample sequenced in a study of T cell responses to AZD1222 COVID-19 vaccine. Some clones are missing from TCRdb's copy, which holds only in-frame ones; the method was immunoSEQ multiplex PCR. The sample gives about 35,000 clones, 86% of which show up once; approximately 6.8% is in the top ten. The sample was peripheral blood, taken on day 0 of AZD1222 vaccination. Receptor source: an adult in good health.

The CDR3 nucleotides read TGTGCCAGTAGTATGGGGGAGTTAGGCCAGCCCCAGCATTTT. The encoded protein is CASSMGELGQPQHF. This rearrangement joins TRBV19 to TRBJ1-5, with TRBD1 as a possible D gene (5 bases). The CDR3 spans 14 residues. V gave up 3 bases and J gave up 7 bases, with 13 bases separating them. CDR1 LNHDA and CDR2 SQIVND come from the germline V gene (reference sequence).

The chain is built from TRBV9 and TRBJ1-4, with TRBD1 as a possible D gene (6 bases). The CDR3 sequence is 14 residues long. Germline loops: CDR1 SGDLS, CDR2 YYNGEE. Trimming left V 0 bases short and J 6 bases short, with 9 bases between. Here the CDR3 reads CASSVGGADEKLFF. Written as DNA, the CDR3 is TGTGCCAGCAGCGTAGGGGGGGCTGATGAAAAACTGTTTTTT.

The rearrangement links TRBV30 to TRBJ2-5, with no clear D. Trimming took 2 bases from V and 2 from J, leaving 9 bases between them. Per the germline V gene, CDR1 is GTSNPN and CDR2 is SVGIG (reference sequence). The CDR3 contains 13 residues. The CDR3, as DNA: TGTGCCTGGAGTCGGCGCTCACAAGAGACCCAGTACTTC. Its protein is CAWSRRSQETQYF.